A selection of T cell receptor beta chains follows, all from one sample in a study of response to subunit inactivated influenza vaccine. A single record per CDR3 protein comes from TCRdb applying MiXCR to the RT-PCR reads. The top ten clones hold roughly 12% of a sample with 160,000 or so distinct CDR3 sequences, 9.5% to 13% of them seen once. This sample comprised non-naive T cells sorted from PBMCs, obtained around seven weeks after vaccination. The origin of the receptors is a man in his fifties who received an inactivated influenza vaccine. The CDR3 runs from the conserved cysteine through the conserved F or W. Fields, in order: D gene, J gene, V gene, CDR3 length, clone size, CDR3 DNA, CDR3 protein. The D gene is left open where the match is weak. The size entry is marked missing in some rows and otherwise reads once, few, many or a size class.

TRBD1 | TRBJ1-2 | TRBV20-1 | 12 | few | TGCAGTGCGCAAGGGGGCCACTATGGCTACACCTTC | CSAQGGHYGYTF
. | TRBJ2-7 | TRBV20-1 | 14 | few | TGCAGTGCTAGGCGGTCCCAGGGGAGGTACGAGCAGTACTTC | CSARRSQGRYEQYF
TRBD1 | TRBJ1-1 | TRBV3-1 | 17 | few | TGTGCCAGCAGCAACCGGGACAGGGTGATGCGAAACACTGAAGCTTTCTTT | CASSNRDRVMRNTEAFF
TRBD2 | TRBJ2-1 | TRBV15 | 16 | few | TGTGCCACCAGCAGAGATCTACCCCCGCGGGGGGGGACGCAGTTCTTC | CATSRDLPPRGGTQFF
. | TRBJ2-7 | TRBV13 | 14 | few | TGTGCCAGCAGCCGACGGGACGGGGGAAACGAGCAGTACTTC | CASSRRDGGNEQYF
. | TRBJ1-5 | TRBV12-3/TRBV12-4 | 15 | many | TGTGCCAGCACCTCGTCACAGGGTGGCAATCAGCCCCAGCATTTT | CASTSSQGGNQPQHF
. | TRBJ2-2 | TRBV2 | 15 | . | TGTGCCAGCCAGGACGTCGCAGTAAACACCGGGGAGCTGTTTTTT | CASQDVAVNTGELFF
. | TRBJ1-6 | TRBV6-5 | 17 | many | TGTGCCAGCAGTTACTCGATTCGGAGCTCCTATAATTCACCCCTCCACTTT | CASSYSIRSSYNSPLHF
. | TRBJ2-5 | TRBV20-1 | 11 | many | TGCAGTGCTCGCCTTTGGGAGACCCAGTACTTC | CSARLWETQYF
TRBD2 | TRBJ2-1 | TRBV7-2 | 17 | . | TGTGCCAGCAGCTTACTAGCGGGGGGGAGCTCCTACAATGAGCAGTTCTTC | CASSLLAGGSSYNEQFF
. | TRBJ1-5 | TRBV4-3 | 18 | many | TGCGCCAGCAGCCAAGAGTGGGAGGGAAAGAGAGGCAATCAGCCCCAGCATTTT | CASSQEWEGKRGNQPQHF
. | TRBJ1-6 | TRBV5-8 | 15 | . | TGTGCCAGCAGCTTGGACGGGGGTACGAATTCACCCCTCCACTTT | CASSLDGGTNSPLHF
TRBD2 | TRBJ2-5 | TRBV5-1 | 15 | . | TGCGCCAGCAGCACCTCGAAGCGGGATCTAGAGACCCAGTACTTC | CASSTSKRDLETQYF
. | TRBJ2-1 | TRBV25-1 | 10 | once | TGTGCCAGCAGCAAGGGTGAGCAGTTCTTC | CASSKGEQFF
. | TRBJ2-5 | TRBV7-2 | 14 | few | TGTGCCAGCGTGAAAACTGGGATTAGTGAGACCCAGTACTTC | CASVKTGISETQYF
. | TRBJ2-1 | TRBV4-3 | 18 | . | TGCGCCAGCAGCCAAGATTCCCTAAGACTGGGCTACGGGGATGAGCAGTTCTTC | CASSQDSLRLGYGDEQFF
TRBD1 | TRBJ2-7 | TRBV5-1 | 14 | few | TGCGCCAGCAGCTTGGACAGGGGGTCCGACGAGCAGTACTTC | CASSLDRGSDEQYF
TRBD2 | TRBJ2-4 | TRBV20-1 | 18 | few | TGCAGTGCTAGAGATCTTTCTTCGGGGGGGCTAGCCAAAAACATTCAGTACTTC | CSARDLSSGGLAKNIQYF
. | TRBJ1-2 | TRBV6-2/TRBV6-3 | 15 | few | TGTGCCAGCAGTTGGTCCCGACAGCCCAACTATGGCTACACCTTC | CASSWSRQPNYGYTF
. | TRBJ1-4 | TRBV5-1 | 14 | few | TGCGCCAGCAGCTTGCGGAGCAGGGCAGAAAAACTGTTTTTT | CASSLRSRAEKLFF
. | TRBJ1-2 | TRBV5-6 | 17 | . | TGTGCCAGCAGCCCGACGGGGTACGGGCAGCGGAACTATGGCTACACCTTC | CASSPTGYGQRNYGYTF
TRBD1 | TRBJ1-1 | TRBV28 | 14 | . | TGTGCCAGCAGTGGGACAGGGTGGAAACCTGAAGCTTTCTTT | CASSGTGWKPEAFF
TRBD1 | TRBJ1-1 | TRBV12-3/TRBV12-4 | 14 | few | TGTGCCAGCAAAGGACAGGGAGCGAACACTGAAGCTTTCTTT | CASKGQGANTEAFF